This TCR beta chain was recorded in a study of cytomegalovirus exposure and HLA in healthy donors (dated by TCRdb to 2017 to 2019). Study-wide context: An earlier analysis of under 600 of the donors reported 250 to 300 Gb of sequence data and about 100 million unique TCR beta sequences from 150 million to 200 million T cells. An early release that covered 640 HLA-typed donors contained about 300 gigabases of sequencing data and 70 million to 100 million unique TCR sequences. The genetic ancestry cluster associated with self-reported Caucasian donors included about four fifths of the roughly 410 genotyped donors. The study aimed to test whether cataloging public T cell receptors could reveal signatures of past pathogen exposure. The study profiled the T cell repertoires of under 850 subjects by immunosequencing and related them to cytomegalovirus serostatus. In addition to the first cohort of roughly 670 subjects, a separate validation cohort of 120 different subjects was used. To predict cytomegalovirus infection status, the study combined high-throughput TCR immunosequencing, statistical association of individual TCRs with disease status, and machine learning. A later analysis re-examined previously published TCR beta repertoires from more than 650 donors and added high-resolution HLA genotyping to investigate patterns of TCR occurrence. Rather than using new phenotypic data, the later analysis identified candidate immune exposures from TCR beta sequences and from how often those sequences occurred across donors. An earlier analysis of 587 of the donors used high-throughput TCR beta sequencing to judge whether each TCR beta V gene segment behaved as functional or pseudogenic. Donor age, sex, ethnicity and CMV serostatus were compiled alongside the repertoire data. A later genetic analysis used genome-wide SNP genotypes for about 65% of the roughly 700 donors, treating that subset as a discovery cohort. Every repertoire in the discovery cohort had been generated on one and the same sequencing platform. HLA typing covered class I and class II loci at four-digit resolution. Typing coverage varied by locus: roughly 629-630 donors for A, B, C, DRB1 and DQB1; more than 500 for DQA1; over 600 for DPA1; under 490 for DPB1. About five DR-DQ haplotypes were treated as single units for association and clustering because of strong linkage in the cohort. Among 350 to 400 genotyped donors of the cohort, an average of approximately 230,000 unique TCR beta nucleotide sequences were sequenced per donor, roughly 20% of them non-productive.

The cohort consisted of fewer than 700 healthy bone marrow donors. At the time of sampling, all cohort members were nominally healthy, though unrecorded immune exposures were likely present. The donor was CMV seropositive and was included in the group of about 290 seropositive cohort members. A peripheral blood sample was provided by each donor, and peripheral blood mononuclear cells were used for TCR beta sequencing. Genomic DNA extraction from the blood cell samples was performed with the Qiagen DNeasy Blood Extraction Kit. Notes on this clone: Its antigen is not yet known. Base qualities are not provided; no much larger clone lies one nucleotide away.

Library preparation was by the immunoSEQ multiplex PCR assay. A mixture of 60 forward primers for TCR Vbeta segments and 13 reverse primers for TCR Jbeta segments was used in the multiplex PCR. Amplification of the CDR3 region of rearranged TCR beta genes was performed with a multiplex PCR assay on genomic DNA. Amplified TCR beta libraries were sequenced as 87-base-pair reads on the Illumina HiSeq System. In the paper's pipeline: In a later analysis, 70 million to 95 million unique TCR beta chains were counted across the 690 or so repertoires, and roughly 11 million of these chains were shared by at least two donors. To remove PCR and sequencing errors, raw reads were error-corrected and collapsed into unique sequences using a nearest-neighbor algorithm that merged closely related sequences. V, D and J gene segments were assigned by aligning CDR3 sequences to IMGT reference sequences. For a sequence to be retained, at least a six-nucleotide match to both a V gene segment and a J gene segment was required. Rearrangements were called productive when the CDR3 lacked stop codons and stayed in frame with V and J; all others were non-productive. CDR3 was defined according to IMGT convention as the region running from the second conserved V-encoded cysteine to the conserved J-encoded phenylalanine. In an earlier analysis of roughly 580 of the donors, sequences lacking an unambiguous match to a single V gene segment were excluded. An earlier analysis of several hundred of the donors called V segments functional above 56.7% productive rearrangements and segregating when the between-donor standard deviation exceeded 5%. To diagnose cytomegalovirus status from the catalog of TCR beta chain sequences, a statistical classification framework was built. V and J gene assignment, in a later analysis, came from comparing TCR nucleotide sequences with IMGT/GENE-DB human TR gene sequences. The TCRdist pipeline was used in a later analysis to assign CDR3 sequences and most-parsimonious VDJ recombination scenarios. A later analysis defined each TCR beta chain by its CDR3 amino acid sequence plus V-gene family, and excluded reads lacking a unique V-gene family. To address suspected cross-contamination and a sequencing artifact, a later analysis removed over 500 highly shared, low-generation-probability nucleotide sequences. For each public chain, a later analysis derived a clonal expansion index from normalized ranks of inferred template counts within each repertoire. In a later analysis, generation probabilities were computed with a VDJ recombination model fitted to out-of-frame rearrangements, and the resulting probabilities were checked against IGoR. In a later analysis, hypergeometric tests were used to score TCR-TCR, TCR-HLA and TCR-CMV co-occurrence, with a repertoire-size bias correction applied to TCR pairs. To estimate false discovery rates, a later analysis permuted the HLA or CMV assignments 20 times. In a later analysis, co-occurring TCRs were grouped with DBSCAN, and TCRdist sequence similarity was added when clustering was performed within HLA-allele-positive subsets. Repertoires with fewer than 30,000 or more than 120,000 public chains, plus five repertoires with anomalous nucleotide sharing, were excluded from co-occurrence clustering. This is the immuneACCESS table as TCRdb keeps it, with only in-frame sequences that have V and J called. A part of the clones is gone; compared with another copy, unresolved V genes explain less than half, and the rest is unexplained. V and J calls and clone size are copied from that table; D and trimming were computed from the DNA. The sample contains 150,000 to 170,000 clones, about 80% of them found a single time. The biggest ten clones account for more than 10% of the sample.

What the authors observed across the whole study: Linkage disequilibrium might explain the correlated functional status among segregating V segments, but an unknown experimental factor could not be excluded. In a later analysis, several top co-occurrence clusters were reported to appear linked to parvovirus B19, influenza, CMV and Epstein-Barr virus. In a later analysis, HLA-associated TCR beta chains were found to be more clonally expanded and to have lower generation probabilities than equally common non-associated chains. Broadly in line with IMGT annotations, most TCR beta V segments showed up in productive rearrangements about 90% or about 30% of the time in an earlier analysis of 450 to 600 of the donors. In a later analysis, 16,951 TCR beta sequences were associated with specific HLA alleles at a false discovery rate of 0.05. The only immune exposure information available for the cohort was CMV serostatus. Some IMGT-functional V segments, including TRBV6-2 and TRBV6-3, could not be distinguished by the 87-base-pair reads and were therefore excluded. A cluster of highly shared sequence variants was judged likely to represent a technical artifact of the sequencing pipeline. In a later analysis, the rate of TCR association differed among HLA loci, with DRB1 alleles having the most associated TCRs and HLA-C alleles having the fewest. Because HLA typing was unavailable for some donors at each locus, only the typed subset was used in association tests. The authors suggested that the approach could potentially be extended to other disease states and immunological phenotypes. A further reported finding was that TCR beta sequences accurately predicted the HLA-A and HLA-B alleles for most subjects in the first cohort. When HLA alleles, especially DR and DQ, strongly co-occurred, attributing TCR associations to individual alleles was difficult. This cohort had only TCR beta chains sequenced, and the lack of alpha or paired-chain data limited which features could be detected. Cytomegalovirus status was reported to be diagnosed by the classifier with high specificity and sensitivity in both the original and validation cohorts. A few of the identified cytomegalovirus-associated TCR beta chains were confirmed in vitro to be specific for cytomegalovirus antigens. An association between a missense DCLRE1C variant and V-gene and J-gene trimming of TCR beta chains was found in a later genetic analysis and replicated in an independent cohort. Roughly uniform sequencing depth across donors was assumed in presence/absence analyses, although this assumption may not hold. A total of 164 TCR beta chains were listed by the study as associated with cytomegalovirus. While some public TCRs were present in many individuals, most TCR sequences turned up only very rarely across donors. In a later genetic analysis, fewer N-insertions in productive TCRs were reported among donors in an Asian-associated ancestry cluster than the roughly 700-donor mean. Because counts were too low, under 20 rarely observed V segments, including chromosome 9 orphons, were left out of the earlier analysis of 500 to 650 of the donors. According to a later analysis, most CMV-associated TCR beta chains appeared to be HLA-restricted, and the HLA associations seemed to be driven largely by CMV exposure.

The germline V and J ends show losses of 8 bases and 2 bases respectively, and no gene match explains 6 bases of the junction. The germline V gene (reference sequence) sets CDR1 to LNHDA and CDR2 to SQIVND. The CDR3 covers 15 residues, taking in both the cysteine and the phenylalanine. The sequence is cut down to CDR3 DNA, 45 bases in frame from base 1. The TCR was taken from a man between 25 and 39 years old in good health and CMV-seropositive. Input material: PBMCs. The chain employs TRBV19 and TRBJ2-3, with 11 bases aligning to TRBD2. The CDR3 has the sequence CASASGRQLTDTQYF. Here is the DNA: TGTGCCAGTGCTAGCGGGAGGCAGCTCACAGATACGCAGTATTTT.